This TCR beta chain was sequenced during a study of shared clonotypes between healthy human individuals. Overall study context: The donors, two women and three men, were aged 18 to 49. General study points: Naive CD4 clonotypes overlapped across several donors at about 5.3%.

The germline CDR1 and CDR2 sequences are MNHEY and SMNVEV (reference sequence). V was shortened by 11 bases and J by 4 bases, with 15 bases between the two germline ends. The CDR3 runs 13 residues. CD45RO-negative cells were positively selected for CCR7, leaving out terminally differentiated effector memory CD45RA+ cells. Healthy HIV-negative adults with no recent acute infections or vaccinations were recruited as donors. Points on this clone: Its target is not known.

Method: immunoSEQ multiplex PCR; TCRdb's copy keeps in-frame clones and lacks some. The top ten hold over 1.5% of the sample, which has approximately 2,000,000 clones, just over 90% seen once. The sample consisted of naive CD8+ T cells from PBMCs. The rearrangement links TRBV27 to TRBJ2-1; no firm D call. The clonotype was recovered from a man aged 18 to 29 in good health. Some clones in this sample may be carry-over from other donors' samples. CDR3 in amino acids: CAVSPVPYNEQFF. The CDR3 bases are TGTGCCGTCAGTCCAGTTCCTTACAATGAGCAGTTCTTC.